These 31 T cell receptor beta chains were sequenced from one sample in a study of human T cells and chemical hapten exposure. TCRdb reprocessed the RACE reads with MiXCR, giving one entry per CDR3 protein. The sample holds tens of thousands of distinct CDR3 sequences, 9.5% to 15% seen once. Time point noted: patch test 3, about 24 weeks after DPC sensitization. Noted treatment: therapeutic diphenylcyclopropenone sensitization with weekly scalp DPC. The sequenced sample was whole blood, obtained in connection with sensitization to the hapten diphenylcyclopropenone (DPC). The receptors shown here come from a man under 40 with alopecia areata. Some clones in this sample may be carry-over from other donors' samples.

This clonotype was found a few times. This chain uses TRBV5-1 with TRBJ1-2; 9 bases match TRBD1. Germline loops: CDR1 SGHRS, CDR2 YFSETQ. The V and J ends lost 1 base and 8 bases, in that order; junction bases with no gene match: 3. The CDR3 has 13 residues. The DNA of the CDR3 is TGCGCCAGCAGCTTGCGGACAGGGGAGGGCTACACCTTC. This encodes CASSLRTGEGYTF.

This clonotype has a count of ten or more. V and J are TRBV14 and TRBJ2-3; 10 positions agree with TRBD2. The CDR3 spans 16 residues. The V and J ends lost 3 bases and 2 bases, in that order; junction bases with no gene match: 5. Germline lookup yields CDR1 SGHDN and CDR2 FVKESK. CDR3 sequence reads: CASSHQRGGNTDTQYF. CDR3 coding DNA: TGTGCCAGCAGCCATCAGCGGGGGGGCAACACAGATACGCAGTATTTT.

The rearrangement links TRBV9 to TRBJ2-3, with D perhaps being TRBD1 or TRBD2 (5 bases each). The CDR3 length is 15 residues. The V and J ends lost 3 bases and 4 bases respectively, with 15 bases between them. Germline lookup yields CDR1 SGDLS and CDR2 YYNGEE. The CDR3 reads CASSASGHGADTQYF. The CDR3 DNA reads TGTGCCAGCAGCGCGAGCGGACACGGGGCAGATACGCAGTATTTT.

This clonotype was found many times. The chain uses TRBV7-9 and TRBJ2-7, with TRBD1 as a possible D gene (6 bases). The ends were cut back, 5 bases at V and 7 bases at J, with 15 bases in the middle. The CDR3 is made up of 13 amino acids. Germline V gives CDR1 SEHNR, CDR2 FQNEAQ (reference sequence). CDR3 protein: CASSGRQEREQYF. For the CDR3, the DNA is TGTGCCAGCAGCGGAAGACAGGAGCGGGAGCAGTACTTC.

The V gene is TRBV12-3 or TRBV12-4, the J gene TRBJ1-4, with TRBD1 matching 7 bases. The CDR3 runs 14 residues. V was clipped by 6 bases and J by 5 bases; unmatched bases: 6. The CDR3: CASSLQGSNEKLFF. The CDR3 coding sequence is TGTGCCAGCAGCCTACAGGGGTCAAATGAAAAACTGTTTTTT.

In its sample, this clonotype was seen a few times. The chain has TRBV9 and TRBJ1-3, with D perhaps matching TRBD1 (5 bases). V gave up 8 bases and J gave up 4 bases, with 16 bases separating them. Germline V CDR1 and CDR2: SGDLS, YYNGEE. CDR3 length: 14 residues. CDR3 coding DNA: TGTGCCAGTCCAGGGACCCGGCGGGGAAACACCATATATTTT. Translated: CASPGTRRGNTIYF.

This clonotype was picked up a small number of times. The V and J genes are TRBV7-9 and TRBJ2-2, with no clear D. V was shortened by 0 bases and J by 3 bases, with 8 bases between the two germline ends. CDR1 SEHNR and CDR2 FQNEAQ come from the germline V gene (reference sequence). The CDR3 is 15 amino acids. The CDR3: CASSLATYYTGELFF. The CDR3 bases are TGTGCCAGCAGCTTAGCGACCTATTACACCGGGGAGCTGTTTTTT.

In its sample, this clonotype was seen a few times. The V and J genes are TRBV18 and TRBJ2-5; no clear D gene. Germline CDR1 reads KGHSH; CDR2 reads LQKENI. This CDR3 region has 15 residues. V was clipped by 0 bases and J by 5 bases, with 13 bases between them. The CDR3 DNA reads TGTGCCAGCTCACCACCCAAATTACTGGGGGAGACCCAGTACTTC. This translates into CASSPPKLLGETQYF.

This clonotype was seen many times. DNA for the CDR3: TGTGCCAGCAGTGTCACTAGCGGGGCGTTACCGAACAATGAGCAGTTCTTC. Its protein product is CASSVTSGALPNNEQFF. The chain employs TRBV9 and TRBJ2-1, with 10 bases matching TRBD2. This CDR3 has 17 amino acids. Trimming removed 5 bases from V and 5 bases from J; junction bases left unmatched: 13. Germline V lookup: CDR1 SGDLS, CDR2 YYNGEE.

The CDR3 bases are TGCAGTGCTAGAGACAACCCGGGGCAGGGTAATTCACCCCTCCACTTT. Its protein is CSARDNPGQGNSPLHF. The V call is TRBV20-1, the J call TRBJ1-6, with D possibly TRBD1 on 5 matching bases. The germline V gene encodes CDR1 DFQATT and CDR2 SNEGSKA (reference sequence). This CDR3 has 16 residues. Trimming removed 0 bases at V and 6 bases at J, with 15 bases between.

This clonotype was seen many times. The chain recombines TRBV14 with TRBJ2-7; D perhaps matches TRBD1 (8 bases). V lost 2 bases, J lost 6 bases, and 17 bases lay in between. There are 15 residues in the CDR3. In germline, CDR1 is SGHDN, CDR2 FVKESK. Written as DNA, the CDR3 is TGTGCCAGCAGCCAACTACAGGGGGGGGCCTTCGAGCAGTACTTC. Encoded protein: CASSQLQGGAFEQYF.

The sample holds many counts of this clonotype. This sequence joins TRBV20-1 and TRBJ1-2; a weak D match, TRBD1 (5 bases). The germline CDR1 and CDR2 sequences are DFQATT and SNEGSKA (reference sequence). The CDR3 sequence is 13 residues long. Trimming cost V 3 bases and J 3 bases, with 11 bases left between them. In nucleotides, the CDR3 is TGCAGTGCTAGTGGCAGGGAAGACTATGGCTACACCTTC. Translating gives CSASGREDYGYTF.

This clonotype was seen a handful of times. The chain employs TRBV20-1 and TRBJ2-1, with 7 nucleotides matching TRBD2. The CDR3 is 15 amino acids. The ends lost 6 bases at V and 6 bases at J; junction bases unmatched: 14. Germline assignment: CDR1 DFQATT and CDR2 SNEGSKA (reference sequence). The CDR3 bases are TGCAGTGCCCTCTCCGGCCTAGCGGCGATCAATGAGCAGTTCTTC. It translates to CSALSGLAAINEQFF.

Only a few counts were recorded for this clonotype. This chain links TRBV7-2 with TRBJ2-5, with D hard to call. The CDR3 loop spans 11 amino acids. Per germline, CDR1 SGHTA and CDR2 FQGNSA. V lost 5 bases and J lost 7, with 8 bases in between. The DNA for the CDR3 is TGTGCCAGCAGCCGTATTCTGACCCAGTACTTC. As protein: CASSRILTQYF.

This chain's CDR3 is CASSLGRGVQANEKLFF. The CDR3 nucleotides read TGTGCCAGCAGTTTAGGGAGGGGAGTTCAGGCTAATGAAAAACTGTTTTTT. This sequence joins TRBV12-3 or TRBV12-4 and TRBJ1-4; perhaps TRBD1 as D (5 bases). The CDR3 totals 17 residues. The germline V and J ends were trimmed by 1 base and 3 bases, with 15 bases remaining between them.

The rearrangement links TRBV20-1 to TRBJ2-5, with 7 bases aligning to TRBD2. The J segment lost 5 bases and the V segment lost 4 bases, leaving 10 bases of the junction unmatched. Germline-derived CDR1 and CDR2 are DFQATT and SNEGSKA (reference sequence). CDR3 length: 14 amino acids. Here the CDR3 DNA reads TGCAGTGCTAACCCGACTAGCCTCCTGGAGACCCAGTACTTC. This sequence encodes CSANPTSLLETQYF.

This clonotype has a handful of counts. The chain uses TRBV29-1 and TRBJ1-1; D might be TRBD1 (5 bases). The V end was cut by 2 bases, the J end by 7 bases, with 11 bases between. The germline V gene has CDR1 SQVTM and CDR2 ANQGSEA. The CDR3 has 12 amino acids. Here the CDR3 DNA reads TGCAGCGTTGAATGGTTAGGGGATGAAGCTTTCTTT. Translated: CSVEWLGDEAFF.

This clonotype was seen ten or more times. The chain employs TRBV7-3 and TRBJ2-2; D not resolved. Deletions cut 3 bases from V and 8 bases from J, with 10 bases between. The CDR3 runs to 13 residues. Germline values: CDR1 SGHTA, CDR2 FQGTGA. This chain's CDR3 is CASSFHSTGELFF. CDR3 bases: TGTGCCAGCAGCTTCCACTCGACAGGGGAGCTGTTTTTT.

There are a few counts of this clonotype. The rearrangement links TRBV4-2 to TRBJ2-3, with D possibly called TRBD1 or TRBD2 (5 bases each). The V gene lost 2 bases and the J gene lost 5 bases, with 11 bases spanning the gap. Germline CDR1 LGHNA, CDR2 YNFKEQ. The CDR3 contains 14 residues. This CDR3 is CASSQYGAGDTQYF. Written as DNA, the CDR3 is TGTGCCAGCAGCCAATACGGGGCCGGAGATACGCAGTATTTT.

Comments on this clonotype: This may be a read error, as it is one base from a much larger clone. CDR3 residues: CASSYSIRGLGYTF. Here the CDR3 DNA reads TGTGCCAGCAGTTACTCGATTCGGGGCCTGGGCTACACCTTC. The chain is built from TRBV6-2 or TRBV6-3 and TRBJ1-2, with a weak D call TRBD1 (5 bases). This CDR3 spans 14 amino acids. Germline V gene sequence: CDR1 MNHEY, CDR2 SVGEGT. V dropped 0 bases and J dropped 8 bases, with 13 bases sitting between them.

The table lists this clonotype with many counts. This rearrangement joins TRBV10-3 to TRBJ1-1; possibly TRBD1 for D (5 bases). Germline lookup yields CDR1 ENHRY and CDR2 SYGVKD. The CDR3 length is 16 residues. V dropped 5 bases and J dropped 4 bases, with 20 bases sitting between them. The CDR3 here is CAISQTSGFTSTEAFF. CDR3 nucleotide sequence: TGTGCCATCAGTCAAACTTCAGGGTTTACGAGCACTGAAGCTTTCTTT.

This clonotype was counted at least ten times. V gene TRBV7-8 combines with J gene TRBJ2-2; 11 bases line up with TRBD2. CDR3 size: 17 residues. The V and J ends lost 5 bases and 1 base, in that order; junction bases with no gene match: 6. Germline V gene sequence: CDR1 SGHVS, CDR2 FQNEAQ. The CDR3: CASSPILAGENTGELFF. As DNA, the CDR3 is TGTGCCAGCAGCCCGATACTAGCGGGGGAGAACACCGGGGAGCTGTTTTTT.

This clonotype has only a few counts. The J gene is TRBJ2-5, the V gene TRBV29-1; 7 bases map to TRBD1. Looked up from germline, CDR1 is SQVTM and CDR2 is ANQGSEA. V gave up 4 bases and J gave up 3 bases; unmatched junction bases: 5. The CDR3 runs to 13 residues. In nucleotides, the CDR3 is TGCAGCGTTGGAGGGACAGTAAAAGAGACCCAGTACTTC. This gives the protein CSVGGTVKETQYF.

The chain combines TRBV7-3 with TRBJ2-1, with 8 bases lining up with TRBD2. In germline, CDR1 is SGHTA, CDR2 FQGTGA. This CDR3 comprises 15 residues. Losses at the gene ends were 5 bases for V and 8 bases for J; bases not matched to a gene: 11. Written as DNA, the CDR3 is TGTGCCAGCAGCACTACGGGGGGGCTCTTGGATGAGCAGTTCTTC. Its translation is CASSTTGGLLDEQFF.

The chain combines TRBV21-1 with TRBJ2-5; the DNA was not used to check the table's D call, TRBD2. TRBV21-1 is shown as a pseudogene. This CDR3 is 15 amino acids long. CDR3 amino acids: CASSRQRGWEETQYF. DNA for the CDR3: TGTGCCAGCAGTCGACAGCGGGGGTGGGAAGAGACCCAGTACTTC.

This clonotype showed up many times. The rearrangement links TRBV7-9 to TRBJ1-1; 7 positions match TRBD1. Unmatched junction bases numbered 5, after V lost 2 bases and J lost 5 bases. Germline V gene data show CDR1 as SEHNR and CDR2 as FQNEAQ (reference sequence). There are 14 residues in the CDR3. CDR3 DNA: TGTGCCAGCAGCTTACAGGGGGGGTATACTGAAGCTTTCTTT. Translated: CASSLQGGYTEAFF.

This clonotype was counted at least ten times. The gene calls are TRBV25-1 and TRBJ1-1; possibly TRBD1 for D (6 bases). V dropped 5 bases and J dropped 4 bases, with 17 bases sitting between them. The CDR3 spans 15 residues. The germline V gene encodes CDR1 MGHDK and CDR2 SYGVNS. CDR3 bases: TGTGCCAGCAGTTCCTCGGGGGCGTTTAGCACTGAAGCTTTCTTT. Its translation: CASSSSGAFSTEAFF. Filled out from reference TRBV25-1 and TRBJ1-1, the complete variable domain reads EADIYQTPRYLVIGTGKKITLECSQTMGHDKMYWYQQDPGMELHLIHYSYGVNSTEKGDLSSESTVSRIRTEHFPLTLESARPSHTSQYLCASSSSGAFSTEAFFGQGTRLTVV.

There are a few counts of this clonotype. This chain uses TRBV7-2 with TRBJ2-4; D may be TRBD1 or TRBD2 (6 bases each). The CDR3 covers 13 residues. Germline CDR1 reads SGHTA; CDR2 reads FQGNSA. V was pared by 5 bases and J by 14 bases, with 19 bases between. The CDR3 DNA reads as TGTGCCAGCAGCCTAGGGGGGCCCCGGGAAGAGTACTTC. This sequence encodes CASSLGGPREEYF.

Many counts were recorded for this clonotype. V and J are TRBV4-1 and TRBJ1-1, with D possibly being TRBD1 (5 bases). Trimming took off 4 bases at V and 10 bases at J, with 19 bases between the two ends. The CDR3 runs 14 residues. Germline CDR1 MGHRA, CDR2 YSYEKL. CDR3 amino acids: CASSPVPQGLGAFF. CDR3 nucleotides: TGCGCCAGCAGCCCAGTTCCCCAGGGTCTTGGAGCTTTCTTT.

There are a few counts of this clonotype. The chain has TRBV27 and TRBJ2-5, with D perhaps TRBD1 or TRBD2 (5 bases each). Germline CDR1 and CDR2: MNHEY and SMNVEV (reference sequence). The CDR3 totals 13 residues. Trimming removed 5 bases from V and 5 bases from J, with 12 bases in between. The CDR3 DNA reads as TGTGCCAGCAGTGAGGGGTTTTGGGAGACCCAGTACTTC. It specifies CASSEGFWETQYF.

This clonotype was seen more than once but under ten times. The rearrangement uses TRBV28 and TRBJ1-1; D remains ambiguous. V gave up 6 bases and J gave up 1 base, with 6 bases separating them. Germline CDR1 and CDR2: MDHEN and SYDVKM. The CDR3 loop spans 12 amino acids. CDR3 sequence: CASREQNTEAFF. In DNA form, the CDR3 reads TGTGCCAGCAGGGAACAGAACACTGAAGCTTTCTTT.